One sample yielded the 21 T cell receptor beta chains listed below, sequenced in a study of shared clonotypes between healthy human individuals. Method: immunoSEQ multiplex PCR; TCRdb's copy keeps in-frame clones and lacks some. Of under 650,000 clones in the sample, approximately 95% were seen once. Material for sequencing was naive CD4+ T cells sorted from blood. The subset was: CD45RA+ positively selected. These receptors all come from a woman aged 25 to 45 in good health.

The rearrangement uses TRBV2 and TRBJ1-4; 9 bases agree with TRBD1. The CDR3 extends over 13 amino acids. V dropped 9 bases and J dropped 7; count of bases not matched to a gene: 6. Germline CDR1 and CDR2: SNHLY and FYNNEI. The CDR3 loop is CASRDRASEKLFF. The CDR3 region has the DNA TGTGCCAGTAGGGACAGGGCATCTGAAAAACTGTTTTTT.

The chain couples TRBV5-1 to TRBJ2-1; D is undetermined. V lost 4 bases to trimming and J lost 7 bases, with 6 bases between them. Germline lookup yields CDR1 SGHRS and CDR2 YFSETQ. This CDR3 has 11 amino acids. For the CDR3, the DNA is TGCGCCAGCAGCATCGGAAATGAGCAGTTCTTC. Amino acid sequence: CASSIGNEQFF.

The CDR3 DNA is TGTGCCAGAAAATCCCCGGGACAAGGATGCGAGCAGTACTTC. Translated: CARKSPGQGCEQYF. The chain joins TRBV7-2 to TRBJ2-7; tentatively, D is TRBD1 (6 bases). This CDR3 region has 14 residues. V was clipped by 9 bases and J by 6 bases, with 21 bases between them. Germline V CDR1 and CDR2: SGHTA, FQGNSA.

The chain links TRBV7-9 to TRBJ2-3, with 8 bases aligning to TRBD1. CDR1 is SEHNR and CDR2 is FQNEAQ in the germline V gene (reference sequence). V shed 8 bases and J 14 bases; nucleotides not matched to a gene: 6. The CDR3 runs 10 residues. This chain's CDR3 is CASGRTGRYF. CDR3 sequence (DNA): TGTGCCAGCGGACGGACAGGGCGGTATTTT.

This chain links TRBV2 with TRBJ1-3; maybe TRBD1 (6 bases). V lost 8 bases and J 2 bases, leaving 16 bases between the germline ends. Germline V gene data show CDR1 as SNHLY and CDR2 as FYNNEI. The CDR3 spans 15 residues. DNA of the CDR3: TGTGCCAGCTGCTCCCAGGGGTTGGCTGGAAACACCATATATTTT. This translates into CASCSQGLAGNTIYF.

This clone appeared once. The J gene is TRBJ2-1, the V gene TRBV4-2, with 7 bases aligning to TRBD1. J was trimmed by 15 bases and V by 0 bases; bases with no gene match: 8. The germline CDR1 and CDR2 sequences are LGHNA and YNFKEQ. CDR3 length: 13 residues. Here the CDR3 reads CASSQDGTGQRFF. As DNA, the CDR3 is TGTGCCAGCAGCCAAGATGGGACGGGACAGAGGTTCTTC.

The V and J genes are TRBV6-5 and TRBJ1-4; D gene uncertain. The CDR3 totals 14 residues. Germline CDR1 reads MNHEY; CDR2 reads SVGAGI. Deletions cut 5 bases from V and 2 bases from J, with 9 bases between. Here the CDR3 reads CASSTSSTNEKLFF. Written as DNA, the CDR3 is TGTGCCAGCAGTACCTCGTCCACTAATGAAAAACTGTTTTTT.

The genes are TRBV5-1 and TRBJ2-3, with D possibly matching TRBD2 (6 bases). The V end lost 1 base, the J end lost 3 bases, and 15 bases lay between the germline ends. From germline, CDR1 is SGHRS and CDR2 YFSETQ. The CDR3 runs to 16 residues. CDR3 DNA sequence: TGCGCCAGCAGCTTGCGCGCGGGATCAGGTACAGATACGCAGTATTTT. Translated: CASSLRAGSGTDTQYF. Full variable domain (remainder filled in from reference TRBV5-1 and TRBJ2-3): KAGVTQTPRYLIKTRGQQVTLSCSPISGHRSVSWYQQTPGQGLQFLFEYFSETQRNKGNFPGRFSGRQFSNSRSEMNVSTLELGDSALYLCASSLRAGSGTDTQYFGPGTRLTVL.

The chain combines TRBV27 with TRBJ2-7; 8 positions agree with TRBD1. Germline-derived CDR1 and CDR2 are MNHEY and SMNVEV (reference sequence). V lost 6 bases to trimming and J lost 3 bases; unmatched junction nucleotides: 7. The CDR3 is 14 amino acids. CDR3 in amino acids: CASRPGQDLYEQYF. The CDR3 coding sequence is TGTGCCAGCAGGCCGGGACAGGACCTCTACGAGCAGTACTTC.

CDR3 nucleotides: TGTGCCAGTAGTATCGAATACAGTCTTGGAAACACCATATATTTT. This codes for CASSIEYSLGNTIYF. This sequence joins TRBV19 and TRBJ1-3; D is uncertain. V lost 3 bases and J 3 bases, leaving 12 bases between the germline ends. This CDR3 comprises 15 residues. Germline loops: CDR1 LNHDA, CDR2 SQIVND (reference sequence).

The chain's CDR3 is CASSPTSGGSEQYF. The DNA for the CDR3 is TGTGCCAGCAGCCCCACTAGCGGGGGCAGCGAGCAGTACTTC. The chain links TRBV7-9 to TRBJ2-7; 11 bases are shared with TRBD2. Trimming removed 5 bases from V and 6 bases from J; junction bases left unmatched: 6. Germline V gene sequence: CDR1 SEHNR, CDR2 FQNEAQ (reference sequence). This CDR3 has 14 amino acids.

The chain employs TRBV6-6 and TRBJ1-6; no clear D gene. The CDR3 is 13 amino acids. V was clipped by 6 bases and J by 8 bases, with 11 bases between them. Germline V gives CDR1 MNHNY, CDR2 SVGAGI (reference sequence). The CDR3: CASRKIQDSPLHF. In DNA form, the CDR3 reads TGTGCCAGCAGGAAAATACAAGATTCACCCCTCCACTTT.

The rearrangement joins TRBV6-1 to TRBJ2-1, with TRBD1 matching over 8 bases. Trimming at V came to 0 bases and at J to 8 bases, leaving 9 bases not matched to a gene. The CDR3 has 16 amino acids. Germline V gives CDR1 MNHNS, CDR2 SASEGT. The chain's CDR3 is CASSEAGTGWLDEQFF. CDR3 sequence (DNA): TGTGCCAGCAGTGAAGCTGGGACAGGCTGGTTGGATGAGCAGTTCTTC.

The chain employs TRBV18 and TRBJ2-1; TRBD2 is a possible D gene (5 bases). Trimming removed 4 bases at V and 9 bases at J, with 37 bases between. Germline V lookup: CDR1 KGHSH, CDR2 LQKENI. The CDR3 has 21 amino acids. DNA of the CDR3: TGTGCCAGCTCACTCAGAGAAGCGGCTTCCAACGTCGGGCAACTATACGGTGAGCAGTTCTTC. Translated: CASSLREAASNVGQLYGEQFF.

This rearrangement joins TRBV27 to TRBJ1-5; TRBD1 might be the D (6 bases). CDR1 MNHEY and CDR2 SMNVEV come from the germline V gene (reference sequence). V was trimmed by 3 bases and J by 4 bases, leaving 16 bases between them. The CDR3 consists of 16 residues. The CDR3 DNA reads TGTGCCAGCAGTTTGGGGCAGGGGTTTGGGAATCAGCCCCAGCATTTT. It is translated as CASSLGQGFGNQPQHF.

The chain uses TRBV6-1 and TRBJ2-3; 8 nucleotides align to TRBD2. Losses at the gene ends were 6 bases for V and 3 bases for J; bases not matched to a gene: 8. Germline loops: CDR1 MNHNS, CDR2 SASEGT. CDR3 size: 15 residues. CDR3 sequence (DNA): TGTGCCAGCAGGAAAGCGGGGGCCGGGACAGATACGCAGTATTTT. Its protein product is CASRKAGAGTDTQYF.

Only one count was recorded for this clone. CDR3 coding DNA: TGTGCCAGCAGCCATAGGGACTTCCAAAATCAGCCCCAGCATTTT. The encoded protein is CASSHRDFQNQPQHF. V gene TRBV28 combines with J gene TRBJ1-5, with a weak D call TRBD1 (5 bases). The V end was cut by 6 bases, the J end by 4 bases, with 16 bases between. The CDR3 sequence is 15 residues long. The germline CDR1 and CDR2 sequences are MDHEN and SYDVKM.

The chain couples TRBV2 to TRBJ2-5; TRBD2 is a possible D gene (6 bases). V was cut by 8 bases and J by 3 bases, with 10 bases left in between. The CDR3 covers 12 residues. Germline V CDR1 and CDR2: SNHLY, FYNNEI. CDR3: CASGQREETQYF. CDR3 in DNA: TGTGCCAGCGGGCAGCGGGAAGAGACCCAGTACTTC. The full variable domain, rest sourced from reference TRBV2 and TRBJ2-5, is EPEVTQTPSHQVTQMGQEVILRCVPISNHLYFYWYRQILGQKVEFLVSFYNNEISEKSEIFDDQFSVERPDGSNFTLKIRSTKLEDSAMYFCASGQREETQYFGPGTRLLVL.

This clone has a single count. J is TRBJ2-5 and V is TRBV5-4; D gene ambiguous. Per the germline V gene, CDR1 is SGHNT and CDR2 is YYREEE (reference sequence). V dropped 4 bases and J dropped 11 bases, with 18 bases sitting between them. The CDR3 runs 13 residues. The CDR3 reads CASSHVTTGEQYF. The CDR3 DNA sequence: TGTGCCAGCAGCCATGTTACGACGGGTGAGCAGTACTTC.

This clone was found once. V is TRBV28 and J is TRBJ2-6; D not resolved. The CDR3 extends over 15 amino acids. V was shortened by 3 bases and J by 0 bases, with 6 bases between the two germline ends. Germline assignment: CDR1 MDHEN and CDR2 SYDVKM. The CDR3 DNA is TGTGCCAGCAGTTTTTGGCGCTCTGGGGCCAACGTCCTGACTTTC. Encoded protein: CASSFWRSGANVLTF.

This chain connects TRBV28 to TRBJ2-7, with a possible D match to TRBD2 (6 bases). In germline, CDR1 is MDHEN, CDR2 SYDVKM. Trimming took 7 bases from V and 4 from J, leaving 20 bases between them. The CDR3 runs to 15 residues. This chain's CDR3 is CASTSSGEGRYEQYF. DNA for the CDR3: TGTGCCAGCACCTCCTCGGGAGAGGGCCGGTACGAGCAGTACTTC.